This T cell receptor (beta chain) emerged from a study of radiotherapy plus CTLA-4 blockade in lung cancer. The method was immunoSEQ multiplex PCR; TCRdb's version includes in-frame clones alone and lacks a portion of them. The sample holds about 54,000 clones, more than 65% seen once. As for this clone: As yet, its antigen is unknown.

Participants had chemo-refractory metastatic non-small-cell lung cancer and were treated with focal radiation plus ipilimumab CTLA-4 blockade. Broader study findings: TCR clones from tumors expanded in blood after radiotherapy plus ipilimumab. Reports identified early blood T cell clone dynamics, with interferon-beta, as the best response predictor.

The CDR3 contains 11 residues. V shed 8 bases, J shed 12 bases, and the junction held 6 bases outside the gene matches. Germline assignment: CDR1 SNHLY and CDR2 FYNNEI. The sequenced sample was peripheral blood, obtained from a patient treated with radiotherapy plus ipilimumab. The clonotype was recovered from a human donor with non-small cell lung cancer who had a partial response to radiotherapy plus ipilimumab. The rearrangement links TRBV2 to TRBJ2-1; 8 bases map to TRBD2. CDR3 bases: TGTGCCAGCGGAGAACGGGGGGGGCAGTTCTTC. Protein product: CASGERGGQFF.